The 31 T cell receptor beta chains below come from one sample, sequenced in a study of control samples from healthy donors and cancer patients (dated by TCRdb to about 2020). Libraries were built with the immunoSEQ multiplex PCR assay. This immuneACCESS table, as held by TCRdb, lists in-frame sequences with V and J called but not all clones. Of the missing ones, under half trace to an unresolved V gene in checked studies; the others have no known cause. This sample has fewer than 200,000 clones in its table, and approximately 94% of those were observed once. Approximately 1.4% of the sample lies in the top ten. Sequenced sample: blood. Receptor source: a man aged 30 to 45 in good health.

The chain employs TRBV4-3 and TRBJ2-7; the match to TRBD2 covers 10 bases. Germline values: CDR1 LGHNA, CDR2 YSLEER. The CDR3 is 14 residues long. V lost 0 bases and J lost 11; bases outside the gene matches: 7. The CDR3, as DNA: TGCGCCAGCAGCCAAGATTTCAGCGGGGGGGTGAAGTACTTC. It specifies CASSQDFSGGVKYF.

V and J are TRBV5-1 and TRBJ2-7; D is unclear. The CDR3 runs to 13 residues. Germline-derived CDR1 and CDR2 are SGHRS and YFSETQ. Trimming pared 7 bases from V and 4 bases from J, leaving 15 bases between. Here the CDR3 DNA reads TGCGCCAGCCAAATAGGGCAGACTTACGAGCAGTACTTC. It is translated as CASQIGQTYEQYF.

This clone came up once. V usage is TRBV2 and J usage is TRBJ2-5, with 11 bases that match TRBD1. The length of the CDR3 is 14 residues. The V segment lost 6 bases and the J segment 7 bases; nucleotides outside the gene matches: 7. Germline V gene sequence: CDR1 SNHLY, CDR2 FYNNEI. The CDR3 DNA follows: TGTGCCAGCAGGACGGACAGGGGGCTAGGGACCCAGTACTTC. Its protein is CASRTDRGLGTQYF.

J is TRBJ2-1 and V is TRBV24-1, with 9 bases lining up with TRBD1. This CDR3 is 15 amino acids long. V lost 8 bases to trimming and J lost 7 bases; unmatched junction nucleotides: 11. Germline V gene data show CDR1 as KGHDR and CDR2 as SFDVKD. The CDR3 nucleotides are TGTGCCACCACTAGACCGGGACAGGGCGGTAATGAGCAGTTCTTC. Protein product: CATTRPGQGGNEQFF.

The V gene is TRBV6-2 or TRBV6-3, the J gene TRBJ1-6; a weak D match, TRBD1 (5 bases). Germline V gives CDR1 MNHEY, CDR2 SVGEGT. The CDR3 sequence is 12 residues long. V lost 3 bases and J 12 bases, leaving 9 bases between the germline ends. The chain's CDR3 is CASSYGGVPLHF. CDR3 coding DNA: TGTGCCAGCAGTTATGGGGGGGTACCCCTCCACTTT.

The rearrangement uses TRBV13 and TRBJ2-3; D not certain. The CDR3 length is 17 residues. V lost 7 bases to trimming and J lost 3 bases, with 23 bases between them. Germline V lookup: CDR1 PRHDT, CDR2 FYEKMQ (reference sequence). The CDR3 bases are TGTGCCAGCACCGCAATTGGGTATTCTAAAGAGACAGATACGCAGTATTTT. Translated, it gives CASTAIGYSKETDTQYF.

This chain connects TRBV9 to TRBJ2-1; TRBD1 matches 7 bases. The CDR3 sequence is 15 residues long. Germline assignment: CDR1 SGDLS and CDR2 YYNGEE. Losses at the gene ends were 0 bases for V and 2 bases for J; bases not matched to a gene: 2. CDR3 region: CASSVEGAPYNEQFF. DNA for the CDR3: TGTGCCAGCAGCGTAGAGGGGGCTCCCTACAATGAGCAGTTCTTC.

This chain uses TRBV19 with TRBJ2-2; 7 nucleotides line up with TRBD1. This CDR3 is 13 amino acids long. Germline CDR1 LNHDA, CDR2 SQIVND (reference sequence). V was clipped by 5 bases and J by 6 bases; unmatched bases: 3. The chain's CDR3 is CASSSDRAGELFF. For the CDR3, the DNA is TGTGCCAGTAGTTCTGACAGGGCCGGGGAGCTGTTTTTT.

This chain uses TRBV19 with TRBJ1-2; 7 bases are shared with TRBD1. V lost 6 bases, J lost 2 bases, and 9 bases stayed unmatched. The CDR3 runs to 15 residues. Germline assignment: CDR1 LNHDA and CDR2 SQIVND (reference sequence). In DNA, the CDR3 is TGTGCCAGTAGGGGGGAGACAGGGCCGAACTATGGCTACACCTTC. This sequence encodes CASRGETGPNYGYTF.

The rearrangement uses TRBV28 and TRBJ2-2, with 8 bases matching TRBD2. CDR1 is MDHEN and CDR2 is SYDVKM in the germline V gene. Trimming removed 6 bases from V and 6 bases from J; junction bases left unmatched: 9. The CDR3 covers 15 residues. Here the CDR3 DNA reads TGTGCCAGCAGATGGAGCGGGAGATCTTCCGGGGAGCTGTTTTTT. This codes for CASRWSGRSSGELFF.

CDR3 sequence: CASRATGVDFQETQYF. The CDR3 DNA reads TGTGCCAGCAGGGCTACAGGGGTGGATTTCCAAGAGACCCAGTACTTC. The chain recombines TRBV27 with TRBJ2-5; 7 bases line up with TRBD1. Unmatched junction bases numbered 11, after V lost 6 bases and J lost 1 base. This CDR3 is built from 16 residues. Germline CDR1 and CDR2: MNHEY and SMNVEV (reference sequence).

In DNA, the CDR3 is TGCAGTGCTAGTCGGCTTGGACAGGGAAGCAATGAGCAGTTCTTC. It specifies CSASRLGQGSNEQFF. The rearrangement joins TRBV20-1 to TRBJ2-1, with TRBD1 identical over 8 bases. From germline, CDR1 is DFQATT and CDR2 SNEGSKA (reference sequence). The V gene end was trimmed by 3 bases and the J gene end by 6 bases; junction bases not matched to a gene: 10. This CDR3 spans 15 amino acids.

This clone was observed once. The chain is built from TRBV2 and TRBJ1-2; no clear D gene. Looked up from germline, CDR1 is SNHLY and CDR2 is FYNNEI. V lost 3 bases and J lost 4, with 0 bases in between. The CDR3 is 10 amino acids. The CDR3 bases are TGTGCCAGCAGTGACTATGGCTACACCTTC. Its translation: CASSDYGYTF.

The chain employs TRBV19 and TRBJ1-5, with 11 nucleotides matching TRBD1. In germline, CDR1 is LNHDA, CDR2 SQIVND (reference sequence). This CDR3 comprises 15 residues. Trimming cost V 1 base and J 4 bases; bases outside gene matches: 0. CDR3 sequence reads: CASSIGDRGNQPQHF. CDR3 coding DNA: TGTGCCAGTAGTATAGGGGACAGGGGGAATCAGCCCCAGCATTTT.

This clone appeared a single time. The rearrangement uses TRBV7-9 and TRBJ1-1, with D uncertain. The CDR3 sequence is 14 residues long. V lost 5 bases and J 6 bases, leaving 16 bases between the germline ends. Germline V lookup: CDR1 SEHNR, CDR2 FQNEAQ (reference sequence). CDR3 region: CASSPRGGQAEAFF. Written as DNA, the CDR3 is TGTGCCAGCAGCCCGCGTGGAGGCCAGGCTGAAGCTTTCTTT.

About this clone: This same CDR3 is encoded by further DNA sequences in the sample. CDR3 sequence reads: CAWSRSSNQPQHF. CDR3 nucleotides: TGTGCCTGGAGTCGCAGTAGCAATCAGCCCCAGCATTTT. The chain uses TRBV30 and TRBJ1-5; the D is unclear. Germline V lookup: CDR1 GTSNPN, CDR2 SVGIG (reference sequence). This CDR3 has 13 residues. V dropped 2 bases and J dropped 0 bases, with 5 bases sitting between them.

The chain recombines TRBV12-5 with TRBJ2-2; D could derive from TRBD1 or TRBD2 (6 bases each). The germline V gene encodes CDR1 LGHNT and CDR2 FRNRAP. Trimming pared 9 bases from V and 6 bases from J, leaving 17 bases between. The CDR3 totals 14 residues. This CDR3 reads CASRGLLLPGELFF. In DNA form, the CDR3 reads TGTGCTAGCCGGGGGCTGCTTTTGCCCGGGGAGCTGTTTTTT.

The chain joins TRBV19 to TRBJ2-7; 7 bases match TRBD1. Per the germline V gene, CDR1 is LNHDA and CDR2 is SQIVND (reference sequence). Germline trimming cut 3 bases from V and 3 bases from J; bases unmatched to any gene: 8. The CDR3 is 15 amino acids. The CDR3 spells CASSIAHGQVYEQYF. The CDR3 DNA sequence: TGTGCCAGTAGTATTGCACACGGACAGGTCTACGAGCAGTACTTC.

The chain combines TRBV5-4 with TRBJ2-5; 9 bases line up with TRBD2. This CDR3 is built from 14 residues. Germline CDR1 SGHNT, CDR2 YYREEE (reference sequence). Unmatched junction bases numbered 6, after V lost 2 bases and J lost 7 bases. CDR3 protein: CASSLGREGRTQYF. Written as DNA, the CDR3 is TGTGCCAGCAGCTTAGGGCGGGAGGGGAGGACCCAGTACTTC.

The gene calls are TRBV12-3 or TRBV12-4 and TRBJ1-2; D is ambiguous. The CDR3 is made up of 12 amino acids. Trimming stripped 5 bases from V and 8 bases from J, with 12 bases between. DNA for the CDR3: TGTGCCAGCAGTAATACGGGAGCCGGCTACACCTTC. Translating gives CASSNTGAGYTF.

The rearrangement links TRBV3-1 (or the pseudogene TRBV3-2) to TRBJ2-7; TRBD1 matches at 7 bases. Per the germline V gene, CDR1 is LGHDT and CDR2 is YNNKEL (reference sequence). This CDR3 comprises 15 residues. Trimming removed 0 bases from V and 5 bases from J; junction bases left unmatched: 7. This CDR3 is CASSQDGRGINEQYF. The CDR3 DNA is TGTGCCAGCAGCCAAGATGGCAGGGGGATCAACGAGCAGTACTTC.

The chain employs TRBV10-3 and TRBJ1-6; D gene uncertain. The V and J ends lost 0 bases and 7 bases respectively, with 4 bases between them. This CDR3 region has 13 residues. In germline, CDR1 is ENHRY, CDR2 SYGVKD. The CDR3 spells CAISESGNSPLHF. The CDR3 nucleotides are TGTGCCATCAGTGAGTCTGGAAATTCACCCCTCCACTTT.

The genes are TRBV29-1 and TRBJ1-2; a weak D match, TRBD1 (5 bases). The CDR3 is 17 amino acids. V was cut by 1 base and J by 0 bases, with 18 bases left in between. Germline V gives CDR1 SQVTM, CDR2 ANQGSEA. CDR3 sequence: CSVEGPTAGPPNYGYTF. CDR3 DNA sequence: TGCAGCGTTGAAGGACCGACGGCGGGGCCCCCTAACTATGGCTACACCTTC.

This clone has only one observation. This sequence joins TRBV7-2 and TRBJ2-5; D may match TRBD1 or TRBD2 (5 bases each). This CDR3 spans 16 amino acids. Deletions cut 2 bases from V and 3 bases from J, with 16 bases between. Germline V gene data show CDR1 as SGHTA and CDR2 as FQGNSA. CDR3 residues: CASSLQIGTTKETQYF. CDR3 sequence (DNA): TGTGCCAGCAGCTTACAAATAGGGACCACTAAAGAGACCCAGTACTTC. The variable domain in full, with the rest retrieved from reference TRBV7-2 and TRBJ2-5, is GAGVSQSPSNKVTEKGKDVELRCDPISGHTALYWYRQSLGQGLEFLIYFQGNSAPDKSGLPSDRFSAERTGGSVSTLTIQRTQQEDSAVYLCASSLQIGTTKETQYFGPGTRLLVL.

The chain carries TRBV10-3 and TRBJ2-7; 8 bases are shared with TRBD1. Per the germline V gene, CDR1 is ENHRY and CDR2 is SYGVKD. V shed 2 bases, J shed 6 bases, and the junction held 6 bases outside the gene matches. The CDR3 length is 14 residues. The CDR3: CAISERDRGGEQYF. Written as DNA, the CDR3 is TGTGCCATCAGTGAGCGAGACAGGGGTGGCGAGCAGTACTTC.

The V call is TRBV6-6, the J call TRBJ2-7; TRBD2 agrees at 9 bases. V gave up 7 bases and J gave up 4 bases; unmatched junction bases: 8. The length of the CDR3 is 14 residues. The germline V gene has CDR1 MNHNY and CDR2 SVGAGI (reference sequence). The DNA of the CDR3 is TGTGCCAGCACCCTTAGCGGGGGTGATTACGAGCAGTACTTC. Amino acid sequence: CASTLSGGDYEQYF.

This chain uses TRBV4-1 with TRBJ1-2; D remains ambiguous. Germline values: CDR1 MGHRA, CDR2 YSYEKL. The ends were cut back, 4 bases at V and 1 base at J, with 7 bases in the middle. This CDR3 region has 13 residues. In DNA form, the CDR3 reads TGCGCCAGCAGCCTGGGAGTTAACTATGGCTACACCTTC. Protein: CASSLGVNYGYTF.

This clone appeared a few times. The chain has TRBV7-9 and TRBJ1-2; D remains ambiguous. With 3 bases removed from V and 8 bases from J, the gap between germline ends came to 10 bases. The CDR3 is made up of 12 amino acids. The germline V gene has CDR1 SEHNR and CDR2 FQNEAQ (reference sequence). CDR3 coding DNA: TGTGCCAGCAGCTTGGTTAATCACGGCTACACCTTC. Protein sequence: CASSLVNHGYTF. Complete variable domain (other parts from reference TRBV7-9 and TRBJ1-2): DTGVSQNPRHKITKRGQNVTFRCDPISEHNRLYWYRQTLGQGPEFLTYFQNEAQLEKSRLLSDRFSAERPKGSFSTLEIQRTEQGDSAMYLCASSLVNHGYTFGSGTRLTVV.

This chain uses TRBV4-2 with TRBJ2-7, with D possibly matching TRBD1 (7 bases). The CDR3 is made up of 17 amino acids. V shed 0 bases and J shed 2 bases, with 17 bases lying between them. From germline, CDR1 is LGHNA and CDR2 YNFKEQ. The CDR3 DNA reads as TGTGCCAGCAGCCAAGAATTGGTGGGGGGACAGCCCTACGAGCAGTACTTC. Protein: CASSQELVGGQPYEQYF.

The rearrangement joins TRBV11-2 to TRBJ1-1; D remains unclear. Germline CDR1 is SGHAT and CDR2 is FQNNGV. V was cut by 1 base and J by 1 base, with 10 bases left in between. The CDR3 contains 15 residues. The CDR3, as DNA: TGTGCCAGCAGCTTAGCCGAGGGCAAGAACACTGAAGCTTTCTTT. Its translation is CASSLAEGKNTEAFF.

The rearrangement uses TRBV5-1 and TRBJ2-4, with 9 bases fitting TRBD1. The CDR3 runs to 14 residues. The germline V gene encodes CDR1 SGHRS and CDR2 YFSETQ. With 4 bases clipped from V and 8 bases from J, the junction kept 7 bases outside the gene matches. The CDR3 region has the DNA TGCGCCAGCAGCCCAAGGACAGGGGACGACATTCAGTACTTC. Residues: CASSPRTGDDIQYF.